These 12 T cell receptor beta chains were sequenced from one sample in a study of blood T cell repertoires in COVID-19 (TCRdb year 2020). Library prep was done by the immunoSEQ multiplex PCR assay. Drawn from immuneACCESS, this table holds only the in-frame rearrangements with V and J called that TCRdb kept. Clones are partly lost; checked studies trace under half to an unresolved V gene and leave the rest unexplained. This sample has 250,000 or so clones in its table, and about nine tenths of those were observed once. The ten most abundant clones make up about 4% of the sample. The sample comprised PBMCs or T cells enriched from blood (not recorded which). These receptors all stem from a woman in her 30s with acute COVID-19.

A single count supports this clone. The chain carries TRBV3-1 (or the pseudogene TRBV3-2) and TRBJ2-3; D is perhaps TRBD1 (5 bases). Germline lookup yields CDR1 LGHDT and CDR2 YNNKEL (reference sequence). The CDR3 is 12 amino acids. V was pared by 1 base and J by 11 bases, with 10 bases between. CDR3 sequence: CASSQARGQQYF. Written as DNA, the CDR3 is TGTGCCAGCAGCCAAGCTAGGGGCCAGCAGTATTTT.

V gene TRBV11-3 combines with J gene TRBJ2-7; no reliable D call. The germline gives CDR1 SGHNT, CDR2 YENEEA. The CDR3 is 12 amino acids. The V end was cut by 4 bases, the J end by 5 bases, with 9 bases between. The CDR3 loop reads CASSSPPNEQYF. The CDR3 DNA reads as TGTGCCAGCAGCTCGCCCCCTAACGAGCAGTACTTC.

This chain uses TRBV7-9 with TRBJ1-1; D not resolved. Trimming pared 7 bases from V and 1 base from J, leaving 10 bases between. The CDR3 contains 13 residues. Per the germline V gene, CDR1 is SEHNR and CDR2 is FQNEAQ (reference sequence). The CDR3 is CASTDSGNTEAFF. CDR3 DNA: TGTGCCAGCACCGACTCTGGGAACACTGAAGCTTTCTTT.

The chain combines TRBV5-1 with TRBJ2-7; 13 bases line up with TRBD2. Germline assignment: CDR1 SGHRS and CDR2 YFSETQ. The J segment lost 7 bases and the V segment lost 6 bases, leaving 13 bases of the junction unmatched. This CDR3 spans 16 amino acids. CDR3 sequence reads: CASMPSPGLAGVEQYF. The CDR3 DNA is TGCGCCAGCATGCCCTCACCCGGACTAGCGGGAGTTGAGCAGTACTTC.

This clone was seen only once. This chain uses TRBV27 with TRBJ1-5, with 10 bases fitting TRBD1. V dropped 5 bases and J dropped 7; count of bases not matched to a gene: 5. In germline, CDR1 is MNHEY, CDR2 SMNVEV (reference sequence). The CDR3 runs to 14 residues. CDR3 loop: CASSPGTGEQPQHF. The CDR3 DNA reads TGTGCCAGCAGTCCGGGGACAGGGGAACAGCCCCAGCATTTT.

The chain recombines TRBV10-2 with TRBJ1-5; perhaps TRBD1 as D (6 bases). The V end lost 4 bases, the J end lost 7 bases, and 14 bases lay between the germline ends. The CDR3 loop spans 14 amino acids. Germline V gene data show CDR1 as WSHSY and CDR2 as SAAADI. The DNA for the CDR3 is TGCGCCAGCAGTGGTTCAGGGGTGGACCAGCCCCAGCATTTT. Residues: CASSGSGVDQPQHF.

This chain links TRBV30 with TRBJ2-3; 7 bases are shared with TRBD1. CDR1 is GTSNPN and CDR2 is SVGIG in the germline V gene (reference sequence). There are 16 residues in the CDR3. The V segment lost 1 base and the J segment 2 bases; nucleotides outside the gene matches: 9. CDR3 bases: TGTGCCTGGAGTGAGGGGACAGACCCTTTCACAGATACGCAGTATTTT. Its protein is CAWSEGTDPFTDTQYF.

V is TRBV6-4 and J is TRBJ2-3; D may be TRBD2 (5 bases). V lost 4 bases and J lost 2, with 13 bases in between. This CDR3 comprises 15 residues. Germline-derived CDR1 and CDR2 are MRHNA and SNTAGT. The CDR3 spells CASSAGVRDTDTQYF. CDR3 bases: TGTGCCAGCAGTGCCGGGGTTCGGGACACAGATACGCAGTATTTT.

In its sample, this clone was seen once. Other nucleotide sequences from this sample produce the same CDR3. The V call is TRBV7-9, the J call TRBJ1-1; no firm D call. This CDR3 is built from 12 residues. CDR1 SEHNR and CDR2 FQNEAQ come from the germline V gene (reference sequence). Trimming took 6 bases from V and 2 from J, leaving 7 bases between them. The DNA for the CDR3 is TGTGCCAGCAGTCCCACTAACACTGAAGCTTTCTTT. Residues: CASSPTNTEAFF.

V and J are TRBV10-3 and TRBJ1-6; 10 positions agree with TRBD1. CDR1 and CDR2 (germline): ENHRY, SYGVKD. The V segment lost 2 bases and the J segment 8 bases; nucleotides outside the gene matches: 3. This CDR3 is 15 amino acids long. As DNA, the CDR3 is TGTGCCATCAGTGAGCAGGGGACAGGGGATTCACCCCTCCACTTT. This sequence encodes CAISEQGTGDSPLHF.

This clone showed up just a few times. The sample carries other DNA sequences with the same CDR3. The chain links TRBV5-1 to TRBJ2-3; 10 bases map to TRBD1. Trimming removed 3 bases from V and 1 base from J; junction bases left unmatched: 2. CDR3 length equals 15 residues. CDR1 is SGHRS, CDR2 YFSETQ, per germline. CDR3 amino acids: CASSSGTGGTDTQYF. As DNA, the CDR3 is TGCGCCAGCAGCTCCGGGACAGGGGGCACAGATACGCAGTATTTT.

As concerns this clone: Within the sample, other DNA sequences also encode this same CDR3. The genes are TRBV27 and TRBJ1-2; TRBD1 might be the D (6 bases). This CDR3 is built from 13 residues. CDR1 MNHEY and CDR2 SMNVEV come from the germline V gene (reference sequence). V gave up 3 bases and J gave up 7 bases, with 12 bases separating them. For the CDR3, the DNA is TGTGCCAGCAGTTTCAGGGGTTCGGGTGGCTACACCTTC. It is translated as CASSFRGSGGYTF.